This TCR beta chain was identified in a study of OX40 agonist ivuxolimab in advanced cancers. Whole-study context: Each dose-escalation patient presented with hepatocellular carcinoma, melanoma, renal cell or head and neck cancer.

Profiled with immunoSEQ multiplex PCR; TCRdb holds only in-frame clones, not every one. The sample includes tens of thousands of clones, about nine tenths seen only once; the top ten take roughly 4.3%. This clone showed up just a few times. CDR3 length: 19 amino acids. The V end lost 1 base, the J end lost 2 bases, and 21 bases lay between the germline ends. The V gene is TRBV23-1, the J gene TRBJ1-5, with D perhaps TRBD1 (6 bases). TRBV23-1 is an open reading frame whose function is uncertain. Sequencing used CD4+ or CD8+ T cells sorted from blood, obtained in a trial of the OX40 agonist ivuxolimab. The source of this sequence is an adult with an advanced solid tumor such as melanoma, head and neck, liver or kidney cancer. CDR3 loop: CASSQFGFHRDFGNQPQHF. Here the CDR3 DNA reads TGCGCCAGCAGTCAATTTGGGTTCCACAGGGATTTCGGCAATCAGCCCCAGCATTTT.